The 14 T cell receptor beta chains reported below all come from one sample, sequenced in a study of T cells in Graves' hyperthyroidism and ophthalmopathy. The source material, RNA transcripts, was used to amplify TCR beta CDR3 regions. A first-round RT-PCR of the TCR CDR3 used the HTBI primer set. TCRdb called the multiplex PCR reads again in MiXCR, with one record for every CDR3 protein. Altogether some 490,000 distinct CDR3 sequences are present, roughly 22% being singletons, with the ten largest covering less than 65%. The sequenced material came from blood. The receptors derive from a woman aged 65 to 85 with Graves' ophthalmopathy.

This clonotype has only a few counts. The V and J genes are TRBV6-2 or TRBV6-3 and TRBJ2-5; 7 bases fit TRBD2. With 4 bases clipped from V and 4 bases from J, the junction kept 15 bases outside the gene matches. The length of the CDR3 is 17 residues. Per the germline V gene, CDR1 is MNHEY and CDR2 is SVGEGT. For the CDR3, the DNA is TGTGCCAGCAGTTCAATCAGTATAACGGGAGGAGGAGAGACCCAGTACTTC. It yields the protein CASSSISITGGGETQYF.

This clonotype was seen ten or more times. The chain carries TRBV28 and TRBJ2-5, with TRBD1 matching 7 bases. CDR3 size: 14 residues. The trim removed 8 bases at V and 6 bases at J, leaving 12 bases unmatched. CDR1 is MDHEN, CDR2 SYDVKM, per germline. The CDR3 loop is CASAFFRGPKTQYF. DNA of the CDR3: TGTGCCAGCGCCTTTTTTAGGGGGCCAAAGACCCAGTACTTC.

This clonotype occurred many times. The genes are TRBV10-3 and TRBJ2-3; 9 bases map to TRBD2. V shed 6 bases and J 2 bases; nucleotides not matched to a gene: 6. This CDR3 is 15 amino acids long. Germline V CDR1 and CDR2: ENHRY, SYGVKD. CDR3 sequence (DNA): TGTGCCATCAGGGGCGTAGCGGGAGTCACAGATACGCAGTATTTT. It is translated as CAIRGVAGVTDTQYF.

The chain combines TRBV27 with TRBJ1-2; 7 bases agree with TRBD1. The germline CDR1 and CDR2 sequences are MNHEY and SMNVEV (reference sequence). After removal of 4 bases from V and 4 bases from J, the junction contained 9 bases not matched to a gene. This CDR3 region has 15 residues. The CDR3 nucleotides read TGTGCCAGCAGTTCTTCAGGGGGACAGTTCTATGGCTACACCTTC. Translation: CASSSSGGQFYGYTF.

This clonotype was seen at least ten times. V is TRBV12-3 or TRBV12-4 and J is TRBJ2-7, with 10 bases fitting TRBD1. The junction had 9 bases not matched to a gene; V was cut back by 2 bases and J by 5 bases. CDR3 length equals 16 residues. In nucleotides, the CDR3 is TGTGCCAGCAGTTTATTGGCCGGGACAGGGGACCACGAGCAGTACTTC. Its translation is CASSLLAGTGDHEQYF.

The V and J genes are TRBV5-1 and TRBJ1-1; D uncertain. The CDR3 totals 13 residues. The V end lost 5 bases, the J end lost 8 bases, and 16 bases lay between the germline ends. From germline, CDR1 is SGHRS and CDR2 YFSETQ. CDR3: CASRPDNGPEAFF. In DNA, the CDR3 is TGCGCCAGCAGACCGGATAACGGACCCGAAGCTTTCTTT.

This clonotype was detected ten times or more. This sequence joins TRBV2 and TRBJ2-7, with a weak D call TRBD2 (6 bases). CDR3 length: 16 residues. V lost 1 base to trimming and J lost 0 bases, with 13 bases between them. Germline V gene lookup returns CDR1 SNHLY and CDR2 FYNNEI. CDR3 loop: CASSEGASAHSYEQYF. The DNA for the CDR3 is TGTGCCAGCAGTGAAGGAGCTAGCGCCCACTCCTACGAGCAGTACTTC.

The V call is TRBV6-1, the J call TRBJ1-5, with unresolved D. The germline CDR1 and CDR2 sequences are MNHNS and SASEGT. This CDR3 is 15 amino acids long. Trimming cost V 8 bases and J 6 bases, with 20 bases left between them. CDR3 nucleotide sequence: TGTGCCAGCTCTAATCCCTCAAGGGCCCCTCAGCCCCAGCATTTT. Protein product: CASSNPSRAPQPQHF.

In this sample, this clonotype turned up many times. The rearrangement joins TRBV20-1 to TRBJ1-1; 7 positions agree with TRBD1. V trimming: 5 bases; J trimming: 1 base; junction bases outside the gene matches: 4. The germline V gene encodes CDR1 DFQATT and CDR2 SNEGSKA (reference sequence). The CDR3 loop spans 13 amino acids. The chain's CDR3 is CSASDRRNTEAFF. Here the CDR3 DNA reads TGCAGTGCTTCGGACAGGAGGAACACTGAAGCTTTCTTT.

This CDR3 is CASRISQGAEQYF. CDR3 bases: TGTGCCAGCAGGATCTCCCAGGGTGCCGAGCAGTACTTC. The V and J genes are TRBV6-1 and TRBJ2-7; D may be TRBD1 (5 bases). With 6 bases removed from V and 6 bases from J, the gap between germline ends came to 15 bases. Germline V gives CDR1 MNHNS, CDR2 SASEGT. This CDR3 region has 13 residues.

This clonotype was seen many times. This sequence joins TRBV28 and TRBJ1-5, with 10 bases fitting TRBD1. Germline loops: CDR1 MDHEN, CDR2 SYDVKM. The V gene end was trimmed by 4 bases and the J gene end by 0 bases; junction bases not matched to a gene: 6. CDR3 length: 17 residues. The CDR3 nucleotides read TGTGCCAGCAGTTCGGGACAGGGGTCTTATAGCAATCAGCCCCAGCATTTT. Its translation is CASSSGQGSYSNQPQHF.

This chain joins TRBV27 and TRBJ2-7; 11 positions agree with TRBD2. J gave up 6 bases and V 8 bases, and 18 bases lay outside the gene matches. In germline, CDR1 is MNHEY, CDR2 SMNVEV (reference sequence). The CDR3 is made up of 17 amino acids. CDR3 residues: CASAQWETSGTIGEQYF. CDR3 DNA sequence: TGTGCCAGCGCCCAATGGGAGACTAGCGGGACTATCGGCGAGCAGTACTTC.

The CDR3 coding sequence is TGTGCCAGCAGCTTGGCAGGAGGGCGGACTGAAGCTTTCTTT. This sequence encodes CASSLAGGRTEAFF. The rearrangement uses TRBV7-2 and TRBJ1-1; no clear D. Germline CDR1 SGHTA, CDR2 FQGNSA. The CDR3 has 14 amino acids. V lost 3 bases, J lost 5 bases, and 13 bases lay in between.

This clonotype has a handful of counts. V and J are TRBV5-1 and TRBJ1-2; tentative D call: TRBD1 (6 bases). V was pared by 0 bases and J by 6 bases, with 12 bases between. Germline assignment: CDR1 SGHRS and CDR2 YFSETQ. The CDR3 has 14 amino acids. In DNA, the CDR3 is TGCGCCAGCAGCTTGGGGGGGCGTCACGATGGCTACACCTTC. Its translation: CASSLGGRHDGYTF. Using reference TRBV5-1 and TRBJ1-2 for the parts outside the CDR3, the full variable domain is KAGVTQTPRYLIKTRGQQVTLSCSPISGHRSVSWYQQTPGQGLQFLFEYFSETQRNKGNFPGRFSGRQFSNSRSEMNVSTLELGDSALYLCASSLGGRHDGYTFGSGTRLTVV.